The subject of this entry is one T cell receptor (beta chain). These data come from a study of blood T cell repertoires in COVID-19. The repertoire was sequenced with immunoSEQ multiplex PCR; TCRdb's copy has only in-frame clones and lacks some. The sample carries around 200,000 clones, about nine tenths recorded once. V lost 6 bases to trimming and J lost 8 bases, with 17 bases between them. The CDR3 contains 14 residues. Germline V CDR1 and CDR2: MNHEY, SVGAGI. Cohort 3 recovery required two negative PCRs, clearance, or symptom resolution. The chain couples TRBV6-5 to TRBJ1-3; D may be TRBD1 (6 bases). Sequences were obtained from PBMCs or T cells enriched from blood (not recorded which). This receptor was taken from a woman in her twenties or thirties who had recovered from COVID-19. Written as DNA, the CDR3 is TGTGCCAGCAGCTCTAACCCCAGGGGACACACCATATATTTT. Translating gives CASSSNPRGHTIYF.